One and the same sample provided the 13 T cell receptor beta chains below, sequenced in a study of blood T cell repertoires in COVID-19. The method was immunoSEQ multiplex PCR; TCRdb's version includes in-frame clones alone and lacks a portion of them. The table has 430,000 or so clones, 70% to 90% seen once. Sequencing input: peripheral blood. The receptors come from a man younger than 35 with COVID-19, enrolled during active disease.

Notes on this clone: Other DNA sequences in the sample encode the same CDR3. This chain uses TRBV6-5 with TRBJ2-2, with a tentative D call TRBD1 (5 bases). The germline gives CDR1 MNHEY, CDR2 SVGAGI. The CDR3 has 13 amino acids. V was cut by 8 bases and J by 2 bases, with 9 bases left in between. CDR3 sequence: CASGRVNTGELFF. The CDR3 nucleotides read TGTGCCAGCGGCAGGGTTAACACCGGGGAGCTGTTTTTT.

This chain links TRBV18 with TRBJ1-3; no definite D call. This CDR3 comprises 14 residues. The V and J ends lost 8 bases and 0 bases respectively, with 11 bases between them. CDR1 KGHSH and CDR2 LQKENI come from the germline V gene. In DNA form, the CDR3 reads TGTGCCAGCCGAAAAGACTACTCTGGAAACACCATATATTTT. It translates to CASRKDYSGNTIYF.

This chain joins TRBV27 and TRBJ2-3; D not resolved. Germline-derived CDR1 and CDR2 are MNHEY and SMNVEV (reference sequence). CDR3 length equals 13 residues. Trimming removed 2 bases from V and 2 bases from J, with 5 bases in between. CDR3 amino acids: CASSLQYTDTQYF. The CDR3 DNA is TGTGCCAGCAGTTTACAGTACACAGATACGCAGTATTTT.

The chain carries TRBV7-8 and TRBJ1-6; a weak D match, TRBD1 (5 bases). V shed 11 bases and J shed 4 bases, with 15 bases lying between them. The CDR3 consists of 14 residues. Germline V gives CDR1 SGHVS, CDR2 FQNEAQ. The DNA for the CDR3 is TGTGCCTCCGGAAACGGGGGTTATAATTCACCCCTCCACTTT. Its translation is CASGNGGYNSPLHF. Full variable domain (missing parts from reference TRBV7-8 and TRBJ1-6): GAGVSQSPRYKVAKRGQDVALRCDPISGHVSLFWYQQALGQGPEFLTYFQNEAQLDKSGLPSDRFFAERPEGSVSTLKIQRTQQEDSAVYLCASGNGGYNSPLHFGNGTRLTVT.

V gene TRBV10-3 combines with J gene TRBJ2-7; maybe TRBD1 (6 bases). The CDR3 sequence is 15 residues long. Germline CDR1 is ENHRY and CDR2 is SYGVKD. V lost 3 bases and J lost 5, with 17 bases in between. Here the CDR3 reads CAISDPGHAYDEQYF. The CDR3 DNA reads as TGTGCCATCAGTGACCCGGGACACGCGTATGACGAGCAGTACTTC.

This chain links TRBV30 with TRBJ2-1; the D is unclear. The CDR3 runs 11 residues. V dropped 4 bases and J dropped 8 bases, with 9 bases sitting between them. CDR1 and CDR2 (germline): GTSNPN, SVGIG (reference sequence). The DNA for the CDR3 is TGTGCCTGGACCCGAGGCTATGAGCAGTTCTTC. Translation gives CAWTRGYEQFF. Based on the CDR3 plus reference TRBV30 and TRBJ2-1, the full variable domain is SQTIHQWPATLVQPVGSPLSLECTVEGTSNPNLYWYRQAAGRGLQLLFYSVGIGQISSEVPQNLSASRPQDRQFILSSKKLLLSDSGFYLCAWTRGYEQFFGPGTRLTVL.

The chain uses TRBV5-8 and TRBJ1-6, with a possible D match to TRBD1 (5 bases). The CDR3 runs to 15 residues. Germline assignment: CDR1 SGHTS and CDR2 YDEGEE. V lost 0 bases and J lost 9, with 13 bases in between. The CDR3 region is CASSLGVGVGSPLHF. CDR3 nucleotide sequence: TGTGCCAGCAGCTTGGGGGTAGGGGTAGGTTCACCCCTCCACTTT. Variable domain in full (rest from reference TRBV5-8 and TRBJ1-6): EAGVTQSPTHLIKTRGQQATLRCSPISGHTSVYWYQQALGLGLQFLLWYDEGEERNRGNFPPRFSGRQFPNYSSELNVNALELEDSALYLCASSLGVGVGSPLHFGNGTRLTVT.

The V and J genes are TRBV9 and TRBJ2-7; TRBD2 matches 8 bases. Per germline, CDR1 SGDLS and CDR2 YYNGEE. The CDR3 covers 14 residues. V shed 2 bases and J 0 bases; nucleotides not matched to a gene: 1. The CDR3 here is CASSVSGVSYEQYF. CDR3 DNA: TGTGCCAGCAGCGTTAGCGGGGTCTCCTACGAGCAGTACTTC.

This chain joins TRBV10-3 and TRBJ2-7, with TRBD2 matching 8 bases. The J segment lost 2 bases and the V segment lost 10 bases, leaving 22 bases of the junction unmatched. Germline assignment: CDR1 ENHRY and CDR2 SYGVKD. CDR3 length: 18 amino acids. CDR3 bases: TGTGCCAGTAAGAGTGGGGAAACCCGGGAGGGGCGGACCTACGAGCAGTACTTC. Translated, it gives CASKSGETREGRTYEQYF.

The V call is TRBV27, the J call TRBJ1-5; maybe TRBD1 (5 bases). V dropped 3 bases and J dropped 0 bases, with 6 bases sitting between them. Germline-derived CDR1 and CDR2 are MNHEY and SMNVEV (reference sequence). This CDR3 spans 14 amino acids. The CDR3 here is CASSFQGSNQPQHF. The CDR3 DNA follows: TGTGCCAGCAGTTTCCAGGGTAGCAATCAGCCCCAGCATTTT.

The gene calls are TRBV10-3 and TRBJ2-7; perhaps TRBD2 as D (5 bases). The V gene's germline CDR1 is ENHRY and CDR2 SYGVKD. The CDR3 has 15 amino acids. The germline V and J ends were trimmed by 1 base and 5 bases, with 15 bases remaining between them. The DNA of the CDR3 is TGTGCCATCAGTGAGTTGGCGGGCCTTCGCCACGAGCAGTACTTC. It translates to CAISELAGLRHEQYF.

The V call is TRBV6-1, the J call TRBJ1-5; D call uncertain. Trimming left V 2 bases short and J 4 bases short, with 15 bases between. The length of the CDR3 is 16 residues. Germline V lookup: CDR1 MNHNS, CDR2 SASEGT. The CDR3 DNA is TGTGCCAGCAGTGAACTGCGTATGAGGCCGAATCAGCCCCAGCATTTT. It codes for CASSELRMRPNQPQHF.

This chain uses TRBV4-2 with TRBJ1-4, with TRBD1 matching over 10 bases. Germline loops: CDR1 LGHNA, CDR2 YNFKEQ. V was clipped by 4 bases and J by 8 bases; unmatched bases: 13. The CDR3 totals 17 residues. The chain's CDR3 is CASSRENQGQGREKLFF. CDR3 sequence (DNA): TGTGCCAGCAGCCGAGAGAACCAGGGACAGGGGAGAGAAAAACTGTTTTTT.